This is a list of T cell receptor beta chains from one sample in a study of blood T cells in healthy people across ages. TCRdb analysed the 5' RACE reads with MiXCR anew, one entry per CDR3 protein. This sample has approximately 830,000 distinct CDR3 sequences, with under 80% found just once. Sequencing was carried out using blood. Receptors were obtained from a young man in good health. Each CDR3 is given with its conserved first and last residue. The D gene is left open where the match is weak. Clone size is shown for a subset of rows, as once, few, many or a class of expanded clone.

V gene	J gene	clone size	D gene	CDR3 DNA	CDR3 protein
TRBV4-1	TRBJ2-7	once	-	TGCGCCAGCAGCCAGGGTCAGGGAGCCCACTACGAGCAGTACTTC	CASSQGQGAHYEQYF
TRBV7-7	TRBJ2-3	once	TRBD2	TGTGCCAGCAGCCCCGGACTAGCGGGGAGGTCAGATACGCAGTATTTT	CASSPGLAGRSDTQYF
TRBV7-8	TRBJ2-5	-	-	TGTGCCAGCAGCTTGTGGGGACGCCAAGAGACCCAGTACTTC	CASSLWGRQETQYF
TRBV10-3	TRBJ1-5	few	-	TGTGCCTCCGGAGGGGCAGACACCGCCAGGCATTTT	CASGGADTARHF
TRBV10-3	TRBJ2-7	-	-	TGTGCCATCAGTGGTCTAGGGCAGAGAAGTAACTACGAGCAGTACTTC	CAISGLGQRSNYEQYF
TRBV7-9	TRBJ2-4	-	TRBD1	TGTGCCAGCAGCGCGGGACAGGGGTTCGACGAGCAGTATTTC	CASSAGQGFDEQYF
TRBV20-1	TRBJ2-7	-	-	TGCAGTGCTAGTGGGGCAGGGCGGACATCCTACGAGCAGTACTTC	CSASGAGRTSYEQYF
TRBV13	TRBJ2-5	many	-	TGTGCCAGCAGCTTACAGGGTGGGGAGGACCAGTACTTC	CASSLQGGEDQYF
TRBV3-1	TRBJ2-7	many	TRBD2	TGTGCCAGCAGCTTAAGCGGGGGGGCGTTCAACGAGCAGTACTTC	CASSLSGGAFNEQYF
TRBV7-2	TRBJ2-5	few	-	TGTGCCAGCAGCTTAGCGTATCGGGGTTACGAGACCCAGTACTTC	CASSLAYRGYETQYF
TRBV9	TRBJ1-1	-	TRBD1	TGTGCCAGCAGCCCACCGGATAGGGGGCATACTGAAGCTTTCTTT	CASSPPDRGHTEAFF
TRBV28	TRBJ2-7	-	-	TGTGCCAGCAAGATCCGCCTTGGCGAGCAGTACTTC	CASKIRLGEQYF
TRBV10-3	TRBJ1-5	-	-	TGTGCCATCAGTGATTCCTATGAGTATCAGCCCCAGCATTTT	CAISDSYEYQPQHF
TRBV20-1	TRBJ2-1	-	-	TGCAGTGCTAGAGTATGGGCGGGCTATAACTACAATGAGCAGTTCTTC	CSARVWAGYNYNEQFF
TRBV12-3/TRBV12-4	TRBJ2-1	few	TRBD1	TGTGCCAGCAGTTTAGGGACAGGGCACAATGAGCAGTTCTTC	CASSLGTGHNEQFF
TRBV6-2/TRBV6-3	TRBJ2-7	-	TRBD1	TGTGCCAGCAGTTACTTGGACAGGGCGAACTACGAGCAGTACTTC	CASSYLDRANYEQYF
TRBV4-1	TRBJ2-3	-	-	TGCGCCAGCAGCCAAGAAAAAAGAGACGCAGGAGAGAGGACAGATACGCAGTATTTT	CASSQEKRDAGERTDTQYF